Shown below are 5 T cell receptor beta chains from a single sample sequenced in a study of long-term antiretroviral therapy in people with HIV. Running of the v3.0 immunoSEQ assay took place at survey level. TCRdb's copy holds only in-frame clones and misses some; the assay was immunoSEQ multiplex PCR. The sample includes 14,000 or so clones, nearly 90% of them seen just once. The material sequenced was unsorted PBMCs, taken 6.2 years after starting antiretroviral therapy. The receptors stem from a man between 40 and 49 years old with HIV.

V usage is TRBV11-3 and J usage is TRBJ2-2; unclear D gene. This CDR3 contains 16 residues. Trimming took 4 bases from V and 0 from J, leaving 12 bases between them. CDR1 is SGHNT, CDR2 YENEEA, per germline. The CDR3 region has the DNA TGTGCCAGCAGCTCTTCGGACCGAGCGAACACCGGGGAGCTGTTTTTT. As protein: CASSSSDRANTGELFF.

The V gene is TRBV19, the J gene TRBJ1-2; D is uncertain. This CDR3 spans 13 amino acids. Germline assignment: CDR1 LNHDA and CDR2 SQIVND (reference sequence). V was pared by 6 bases and J by 4 bases, with 12 bases between. The CDR3 bases are TGTGCCAGTAGCGCTACGCGGGGCTATGGCTACACCTTC. It yields the protein CASSATRGYGYTF.

The chain is built from TRBV19 and TRBJ1-3; 7 bases match TRBD1. Per germline, CDR1 LNHDA and CDR2 SQIVND (reference sequence). Trimming took 7 bases from V and 4 from J; bases not matched to a gene: 7. The CDR3 is made up of 14 amino acids. DNA for the CDR3: TGTGCCAGTAAGGGGGCAGCCGGGGGAAACACCATATATTTT. The encoded protein is CASKGAAGGNTIYF.

The rearrangement joins TRBV5-1 to TRBJ2-1; D not certain. Trimming removed 4 bases from V and 7 bases from J, with 15 bases in between. CDR1 is SGHRS and CDR2 is YFSETQ in the germline V gene. The CDR3 is 14 amino acids. The CDR3 coding sequence is TGCGCCAGCAGCCCCATACAATTACCTAATGAGCAGTTCTTC. Its protein is CASSPIQLPNEQFF.

V is TRBV25-1 and J is TRBJ1-4; D might be TRBD1 (5 bases). Trimming shortened V by 3 bases and J by 7 bases, and 21 bases separated the two germline ends. CDR1 MGHDK and CDR2 SYGVNS come from the germline V gene. The CDR3 length is 17 residues. CDR3 sequence (DNA): TGTGCCAGCAGTGACCTACCCCGGGACGGGGATGTTGAAAAACTGTTTTTT. This gives the protein CASSDLPRDGDVEKLFF.